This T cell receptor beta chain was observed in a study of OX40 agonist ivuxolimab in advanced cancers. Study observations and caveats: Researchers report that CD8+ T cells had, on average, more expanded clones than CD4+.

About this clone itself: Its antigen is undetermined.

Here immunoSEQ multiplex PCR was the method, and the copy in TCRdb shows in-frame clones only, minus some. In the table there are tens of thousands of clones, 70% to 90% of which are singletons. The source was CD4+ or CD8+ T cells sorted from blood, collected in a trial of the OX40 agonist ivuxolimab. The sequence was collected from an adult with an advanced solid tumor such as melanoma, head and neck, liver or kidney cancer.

Here the CDR3 DNA reads TGTGCCAGCAGTTTACGGGGGACAGTCGTTATTTCACCCCTCCACTTT. Its protein product is CASSLRGTVVISPLHF. The genes are TRBV28 and TRBJ1-6, with TRBD1 matching over 7 bases. Germline V gene sequence: CDR1 MDHEN, CDR2 SYDVKM. J lost 9 bases, V lost 2 bases, and 10 bases had no gene match. The CDR3 has 16 amino acids.